Listed below are T cell receptor beta chains from one sample, sequenced in a study of blood T cell repertoires in COVID-19. Profiled with immunoSEQ multiplex PCR; TCRdb holds only in-frame clones, not every one. The table includes roughly 150,000 clones, about nine tenths detected once. The specimen sequenced was peripheral blood. These receptors originate from a human donor in a cohort sampled during active COVID-19. Each CDR3 is given with its conserved first and last residue. Each record gives: CDR3 protein, CDR3 DNA, D gene, clone size, J gene, V gene. D genes are given only for firm matches. For some rows the clone size is stated as once, few or many, or as a class when expanded; others skip it.

cdr3_aa: CASSQDLRGPSSYEQYF
cdr3_nt: TGCGCCAGCAGCCAGGACCTCAGGGGTCCGAGCTCCTACGAGCAGTACTTC
d_call: NA
clone_size: NA
j_call: TRBJ2-7
v_call: TRBV4-1

cdr3_aa: CASSRGTDYGYTF
cdr3_nt: TGCGCCAGCAGCCGAGGGACAGATTATGGCTACACCTTC
d_call: TRBD1
clone_size: NA
j_call: TRBJ1-2
v_call: TRBV4-1

cdr3_aa: CASSNALAGFVDTQYF
cdr3_nt: TGTGCCAGTAGTAACGCGCTAGCGGGTTTTGTGGATACGCAGTATTTT
d_call: TRBD2
clone_size: NA
j_call: TRBJ2-3
v_call: TRBV19

cdr3_aa: CASSPWTGGYTF
cdr3_nt: TGTGCCAGCAGCCCCTGGACAGGGGGCTACACCTTC
d_call: TRBD1
clone_size: NA
j_call: TRBJ1-2
v_call: TRBV7-8

cdr3_aa: CASSLALRGRHTYNEQFF
cdr3_nt: TGTGCCAGCAGCTTAGCCCTACGGGGGAGGCATACATACAATGAGCAGTTCTTC
d_call: NA
clone_size: NA
j_call: TRBJ2-1
v_call: TRBV13

cdr3_aa: CASRGWTGGFQPQHF
cdr3_nt: TGTGCCAGTAGAGGATGGACAGGGGGCTTTCAGCCCCAGCATTTT
d_call: TRBD1
clone_size: NA
j_call: TRBJ1-5
v_call: TRBV19

cdr3_aa: CAISEGTGVDTEAFF
cdr3_nt: TGTGCCATCAGTGAGGGGACAGGGGTGGACACTGAAGCTTTCTTT
d_call: TRBD1
clone_size: NA
j_call: TRBJ1-1
v_call: TRBV10-3

cdr3_aa: CASSLPRGTDTQYF
cdr3_nt: TGTGCCAGCAGCCTCCCCAGGGGCACAGATACGCAGTATTTT
d_call: NA
clone_size: NA
j_call: TRBJ2-3
v_call: TRBV6-6

cdr3_aa: CASGGDSNEKLFF
cdr3_nt: TGTGCCAGCGGGGGGGACTCTAATGAAAAACTGTTTTTT
d_call: NA
clone_size: NA
j_call: TRBJ1-4
v_call: TRBV6-5

cdr3_aa: CAWSESVNYGYTF
cdr3_nt: TGTGCCTGGAGTGAGTCAGTTAACTATGGCTACACCTTC
d_call: NA
clone_size: NA
j_call: TRBJ1-2
v_call: TRBV30

cdr3_aa: CASSPGTTRDTQYF
cdr3_nt: TGTGCCAGCTCACCGGGGACTACGCGGGATACGCAGTATTTT
d_call: TRBD2
clone_size: once
j_call: TRBJ2-3
v_call: TRBV18

cdr3_aa: CASSRGQGSYNSPLHF
cdr3_nt: TGTGCCAGCAGCCGCGGACAGGGCTCCTATAATTCACCCCTCCACTTT
d_call: TRBD1
clone_size: few
j_call: TRBJ1-6
v_call: TRBV7-2

cdr3_aa: CASSFHDRLGETQYF
cdr3_nt: TGTGCCAGCAGCTTTCATGACAGGTTAGGGGAGACCCAGTACTTC
d_call: NA
clone_size: NA
j_call: TRBJ2-5
v_call: TRBV9

cdr3_aa: CASSQDASGGNIQYF
cdr3_nt: TGTGCCAGCAGCCAAGACGCGTCCGGGGGAAACATTCAGTACTTC
d_call: NA
clone_size: few
j_call: TRBJ2-4
v_call: TRBV3-1/TRBV3-2